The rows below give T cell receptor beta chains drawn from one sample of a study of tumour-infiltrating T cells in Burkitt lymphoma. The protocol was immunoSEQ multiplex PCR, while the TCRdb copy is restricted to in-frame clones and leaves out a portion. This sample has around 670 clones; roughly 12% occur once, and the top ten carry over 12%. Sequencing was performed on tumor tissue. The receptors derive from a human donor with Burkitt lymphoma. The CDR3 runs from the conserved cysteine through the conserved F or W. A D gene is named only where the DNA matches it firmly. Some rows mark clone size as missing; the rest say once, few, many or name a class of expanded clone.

TGTGCCAGCTCACCAAGGCCACTAGCGGGGGAACTTCTCACAGATACGCAGTATTTT	CASSPRPLAGELLTDTQYF	few	19	TRBV18	TRBJ2-3	TRBD2
TGTGCCAGCAGAGACGACAGGGCCGGGGAGCTGTTTTTT	CASRDDRAGELFF	-	13	TRBV7-9	TRBJ2-2	TRBD1
TGTGCCATCAGCCAAGTCCCCGGGGAATTACGCGGGGAGCTGTTTTTT	CAISQVPGELRGELFF	-	16	TRBV10-3	TRBJ2-2	-
TGTGCCAGCAGCCAATCCGGGACAGGTTACTCTGGAAACACCATATATTTT	CASSQSGTGYSGNTIYF	few	17	TRBV4-2	TRBJ1-3	TRBD1
TGTGCCATCAGTGTGGGGGGTGAGAGGACAGATACGCAGTATTTT	CAISVGGERTDTQYF	few	15	TRBV10-3	TRBJ2-3	-
TGTGCCAGCAGCGTAGGAACCCAAGCTTCGGGGCCCCAGCATTTT	CASSVGTQASGPQHF	few	15	TRBV9	TRBJ1-5	-
TGTGCCAGCAGCCTGGGACAGGGAACTCCAACTAATGAAAAACTGTTTTTT	CASSLGQGTPTNEKLFF	few	17	TRBV9	TRBJ1-4	TRBD1
TGTGCCAGTAGTATGAAGCTAGCGGGGGGCTTATACAATGAGCAGTTCTTC	CASSMKLAGGLYNEQFF	-	17	TRBV19	TRBJ2-1	TRBD2
TGTGCCAGCAGCCAAGTGGCGGGTCTAGGGGAAAAGTTCTTC	CASSQVAGLGEKFF	few	14	TRBV14	TRBJ2-1	-
TGTGCCAGCAGTTTGTTACGGGCCGCATGGACCCAGTACTTC	CASSLLRAAWTQYF	-	14	TRBV28	TRBJ2-5	-
TGCGCCAGCAGCCAAGAACTAGCGGGGGGGGATGAGCAGTTCTTC	CASSQELAGGDEQFF	few	15	TRBV4-3	TRBJ2-1	TRBD2
TGTGCCTGGAGTGCCCTCGGGGTCCAGGATTCACCCCTCCACTTT	CAWSALGVQDSPLHF	-	15	TRBV30	TRBJ1-6	-
TGTGCCAGCTACTCTAGGGGACTCGTGGGAGCTTTCTTT	CASYSRGLVGAFF	-	13	TRBV6-5	TRBJ1-1	-
TGTGCCAGCAGCGTATTCAGGGGCGGCACCGGGGAGCTGTTTTTT	CASSVFRGGTGELFF	-	15	TRBV9	TRBJ2-2	-
TGTGCCAGCAGTGAAACCCGCAGGGCCAAGAACACTGAAGCTTTCTTT	CASSETRRAKNTEAFF	few	16	TRBV6-1	TRBJ1-1	-
TGTGCCAGCAATCCTAGGGGGGGCGGTGGCTACACCTTC	CASNPRGGGGYTF	-	13	TRBV6-5	TRBJ1-2	-
TGTGCCAGTAGTATTCCCTCGACAGGGTACTATGGCTACACCTTC	CASSIPSTGYYGYTF	-	15	TRBV19	TRBJ1-2	TRBD1
TGTGCCAGCAGCACAGAGGGTGGTTGGACTGAAGCTTTCTTT	CASSTEGGWTEAFF	-	14	TRBV9	TRBJ1-1	-
TGTGCCAGCAGTCCCGCGGGACAGTCCATGGTTGAAAAACTGTTTTTT	CASSPAGQSMVEKLFF	-	16	TRBV28	TRBJ1-4	TRBD1
TGTGCCAGCAGCGTAGAACCCCTTGGGTACCTCAGCTACACCTTC	CASSVEPLGYLSYTF	large	15	TRBV9	TRBJ1-2	-
TGTGCCAGGGCCTCGGGCTATGGCTACACCTTC	CARASGYGYTF	-	11	TRBV5-4	TRBJ1-2	-
TGTGCCAGCAGCCCGGGGACAGGTGAGCAGTTCTTC	CASSPGTGEQFF	-	12	TRBV7-9	TRBJ2-1	TRBD1
TGTGCCAGCAGTTTAAAATCCGCCGGGGAGCTGTTTTTT	CASSLKSAGELFF	-	13	TRBV27	TRBJ2-2	-
TGTGCCAGCAGCAGTTCCATGAACACTGAAGCTTTCTTT	CASSSSMNTEAFF	-	13	TRBV7-9	TRBJ1-1	-
TGTGCCAGCAGTTACGATGGGACATTCTACAATGAGCAGTTCTTC	CASSYDGTFYNEQFF	-	15	TRBV6-5	TRBJ2-1	-
TGTGCCAGCATGAGGGCCGGGGTCGAGACGCAGTATTTT	CASMRAGVETQYF	few	13	TRBV6-1	TRBJ2-3	-
TGCGCCAGCAGCCAAGATGGGGAAGAGACCCAGTACTTC	CASSQDGEETQYF	-	13	TRBV4-1	TRBJ2-5	-
TGTGCCAGCAGCCTCTTAAACACAGATACGCAGTATTTT	CASSLLNTDTQYF	-	13	TRBV7-6	TRBJ2-3	-
TGTGCCAGTAGCACAGGGGGTCGGATTGGCTACACCTTC	CASSTGGRIGYTF	-	13	TRBV19	TRBJ1-2	TRBD1
TGTGCCAGCAGTTTGGGGCACCTCTACGAGCAGTACTTC	CASSLGHLYEQYF	-	13	TRBV27	TRBJ2-7	-
TGTGCCAGCACCCCTCTGGGCGACCCGAACACTGAAGCTTTCTTT	CASTPLGDPNTEAFF	few	15	TRBV6-1	TRBJ1-1	-
TGTGCCAGCAGCTCCTTCGGAGGGACTGAAGCTTTCTTT	CASSSFGGTEAFF	-	13	TRBV7-6	TRBJ1-1	-
TGTGCCAGCAGGCAGGCAGGGAACACTGAAGCTTTCTTT	CASRQAGNTEAFF	-	13	TRBV9	TRBJ1-1	-
TGTGCCAGCGAAAACACGGGACAGGGAAGAGAGCAGTACTTC	CASENTGQGREQYF	few	14	TRBV11-2	TRBJ2-7	TRBD1
TGCGCCAGCAGCTTGGAGGGGGGGCCTTCTAGCACAGATACGCAGTATTTT	CASSLEGGPSSTDTQYF	few	17	TRBV5-1	TRBJ2-3	-
TGCGCCAGCCAACTCGGGTCTGGGGAGCTGTTTTTT	CASQLGSGELFF	-	12	TRBV4-1	TRBJ2-2	-
TGTGCCAGCAGCGTAAACGGGTGGGATGGCTACACCTTC	CASSVNGWDGYTF	few	13	TRBV9	TRBJ1-2	-
TGTGCCAGCAGTCAACTCCCGGGACTAGCGGGGGCCGACCAAGAGACCCAGTACTTC	CASSQLPGLAGADQETQYF	few	19	TRBV7-9	TRBJ2-5	TRBD2
TGTGCCAGCAGCGTGGGACTAGCGGGGACGGCAGATACGCAGTATTTT	CASSVGLAGTADTQYF	few	16	TRBV9	TRBJ2-3	TRBD2
TGTGCCAGCTCCCGCTCGGGGTTACCCCTCCACTTT	CASSRSGLPLHF	few	12	TRBV18	TRBJ1-6	-
TGCGCCAGCAGCTTGGGTCCGCTGGAGACCCAGTACTTC	CASSLGPLETQYF	-	13	TRBV5-1	TRBJ2-5	-
TGTCGGTCCGGCGAGGCGAGCTACACCTTC	CRSGEASYTF	few	10	TRBV7-9	TRBJ1-2	-
TGTGCCAGCAGTGAGGGCGGGGCTCTGGATACGACCCAGTACTTC	CASSEGGALDTTQYF	few	15	TRBV6-1	TRBJ2-5	-
TGCAGCGTTGCGGGACAGGGCACCTACGAGCAGTACTTC	CSVAGQGTYEQYF	-	13	TRBV29-1	TRBJ2-7	TRBD1
TGTGCCAGCAGAGAACTTACTAGTTTCTACGAGCAGTACTTC	CASRELTSFYEQYF	-	14	TRBV2	TRBJ2-7	-
TGCAGCGTTTCGCCCGGGGGGGGGTACGAGCAGTACTTC	CSVSPGGGYEQYF	-	13	TRBV29-1	TRBJ2-7	TRBD2
TGTGCCAGCCGCAGGGCAGGGGAGAATGAGCAGTTCTTC	CASRRAGENEQFF	few	13	TRBV6-5	TRBJ2-1	-
TGTGCCAGCAGCGGGGGACCCAACAATGAGCAGTTCTTC	CASSGGPNNEQFF	-	13	TRBV9	TRBJ2-1	-
TGTGCCAGCAGCCTACTAGCGGGGGGGCTCGTAGATACGCAGTATTTT	CASSLLAGGLVDTQYF	few	16	TRBV7-2	TRBJ2-3	TRBD2
TGTGCCAGCAGTTACAGCCACAATGAGCAGTTCTTC	CASSYSHNEQFF	few	12	TRBV6-6	TRBJ2-1	-
TGTGCCAGCAGCTTAGGAGCTAACTCCTACGAGCAGTACTTC	CASSLGANSYEQYF	few	14	TRBV7-8	TRBJ2-7	-
TGTGCCAGCAGCACCCGACAGGGGTGGGGAGAAAAACTGTTTTTT	CASSTRQGWGEKLFF	few	15	TRBV9	TRBJ1-4	TRBD1
TGTGCCAGCAGCTTGGGGACAGGGGCCTTAAATTCACCCCTCCACTTT	CASSLGTGALNSPLHF	-	16	TRBV5-4	TRBJ1-6	TRBD1
TGTGCCAGAAGCTCAGGACAGCCTATGGGGGACGAGCAGTACTTC	CARSSGQPMGDEQYF	-	15	TRBV5-3	TRBJ2-7	-
TGTGCCAGCAGTCTCTTGACAGGGGGGAATCCCTATGGCTACACCTTC	CASSLLTGGNPYGYTF	-	16	TRBV27	TRBJ1-2	TRBD1
TGTGCCACCCGTAGCGGGGTAGCGATCGAGCAGTACTTC	CATRSGVAIEQYF	-	13	TRBV28	TRBJ2-7	TRBD2
TGTGCCAGCAGCCGCCCAGGGCAAGGGCATAATTCACCCCTCCACTTT	CASSRPGQGHNSPLHF	few	16	TRBV14	TRBJ1-6	-
TGTGCCAGCTCCGACAGGGGGCGGGACAATGAGCAGTTCTTC	CASSDRGRDNEQFF	few	14	TRBV19	TRBJ2-1	TRBD1
TGTGCCAGTAGCGTGGGGGGGGCCATCACAACAGAGCAGTTCTTC	CASSVGGAITTEQFF	-	15	TRBV19	TRBJ2-1	-
TGTGCCAGCAACGGGGGCACAGATACGCAGTATTTT	CASNGGTDTQYF	-	12	TRBV25-1	TRBJ2-3	-